The 4 T cell receptor beta chains listed next were all sequenced from one sample in a study of cytomegalovirus exposure and HLA in healthy donors. The PCR used 60 Vbeta and 13 Jbeta primers. Generated by immunoSEQ multiplex PCR, the TCRdb table keeps only in-frame clones and is missing some. The sample carries roughly 180,000 clones, about 80% recorded once. The specimen sequenced was PBMCs. These receptors were obtained from a man aged 25-45 years in good health and CMV-seronegative.

V gene TRBV23-1 combines with J gene TRBJ2-7; TRBD1 aligns across 7 bases. TRBV23-1 is classed as an ORF, of uncertain function. Trimming at V came to 4 bases and at J to 7 bases, leaving 7 bases not matched to a gene. The CDR3 consists of 13 residues. For the CDR3, the DNA is TGCGCCAGCAGTCTCGAGGGGGCGCGGGAGCAGTACTTC. This gives the protein CASSLEGAREQYF.

The genes are TRBV5-1 and TRBJ2-7, with 7 positions matching TRBD1. Trimming cost V 5 bases and J 2 bases; bases outside gene matches: 1. This CDR3 has 12 amino acids. Germline V gene data show CDR1 as SGHRS and CDR2 as YFSETQ. The CDR3 region is CASRGQTYEQYF. CDR3 DNA sequence: TGCGCCAGCAGGGGACAGACCTACGAGCAGTACTTC.

The rearrangement uses TRBV13 and TRBJ2-7; 8 bases match TRBD2. Trimming took 2 bases from V and 6 from J; bases not matched to a gene: 15. From germline, CDR1 is PRHDT and CDR2 FYEKMQ (reference sequence). This CDR3 has 17 amino acids. The CDR3 here is CASSLFAGGLDATEQYF. The CDR3 nucleotides are TGTGCCAGCAGCTTATTCGCGGGGGGACTAGATGCCACCGAGCAGTACTTC.

The J gene is TRBJ1-1, the V gene TRBV7-2, with a tentative D call TRBD1 (5 bases). Between the trimmed V and J ends, which lost 2 bases and 8 bases, there was a span of 12 bases. Germline CDR1 reads SGHTA; CDR2 reads FQGNSA. The CDR3 runs to 13 residues. The CDR3 region is CASSLTGPPEAFF. The CDR3, as DNA: TGTGCCAGCAGCTTAACAGGACCTCCGGAAGCTTTCTTT. The full variable domain, in which reference TRBV7-2 and TRBJ1-1 provide the parts outside the CDR3, is GAGVSQSPSNKVTEKGKDVELRCDPISGHTALYWYRQSLGQGLEFLIYFQGNSAPDKSGLPSDRFSAERTGGSVSTLTIQRTQQEDSAVYLCASSLTGPPEAFFGQGTRLTVV.